Following are 16 T cell receptor beta chains from one sample sequenced in a study of cytomegalovirus exposure and HLA in healthy donors. 60 Vbeta and 13 Jbeta primers were used in PCR. Clones were sequenced by immunoSEQ multiplex PCR, and TCRdb holds only the in-frame ones, with some missing. Of about 130,000 clones in the sample, around 80% were seen once. Sequences were obtained from PBMCs. The receptors originated from a female donor in good health and CMV-seronegative.

The gene calls are TRBV18 and TRBJ2-1, with 16 bases fitting TRBD2. Germline assignment: CDR1 KGHSH and CDR2 LQKENI. The CDR3 covers 19 residues. Trimming removed 3 bases from V and 4 bases from J; junction bases left unmatched: 9. The CDR3 coding sequence is TGTGCCAGCTCACCGCCGGGACTAGCGGGAGGGCCGGGTTACAATGAGCAGTTCTTC. Translated, it gives CASSPPGLAGGPGYNEQFF.

CDR3 coding DNA: TGTGCCAGCAGTGAGGAGGTTGGAGAGCAGTTCTTC. It translates to CASSEEVGEQFF. V is TRBV2 and J is TRBJ2-1, with D possibly being TRBD2 (5 bases). CDR1 and CDR2 from the germline V gene are SNHLY and FYNNEI. The CDR3 has 12 residues. Trimming pared 3 bases from V and 10 bases from J, leaving 10 bases between.

This chain uses TRBV2 with TRBJ1-1; weak D call: TRBD1 (6 bases). CDR3 length equals 13 residues. CDR1 SNHLY and CDR2 FYNNEI come from the germline V gene. Between the trimmed V and J ends, which lost 7 bases and 3 bases, there was a span of 12 bases. The CDR3, as DNA: TGTGCCAGCAATCAGGGGAGAGACACTGAAGCTTTCTTT. It encodes CASNQGRDTEAFF.

The chain is built from TRBV25-1 and TRBJ1-1; D might be TRBD1 (5 bases). Deletions cut 4 bases from V and 3 bases from J, with 9 bases between. The CDR3 consists of 13 residues. CDR1 and CDR2 (germline): MGHDK, SYGVNS. CDR3 residues: CASSVKTDTEAFF. CDR3 coding DNA: TGTGCCAGCAGTGTTAAGACAGACACTGAAGCTTTCTTT. The entire variable domain, with the rest obtained from reference TRBV25-1 and TRBJ1-1, is as follows: EADIYQTPRYLVIGTGKKITLECSQTMGHDKMYWYQQDPGMELHLIHYSYGVNSTEKGDLSSESTVSRIRTEHFPLTLESARPSHTSQYLCASSVKTDTEAFFGQGTRLTVV.

This CDR3 reads CASSETRRSYNEQFF. CDR3 sequence (DNA): TGCGCCAGCAGTGAAACAAGGAGATCCTACAATGAGCAGTTCTTC. The J gene is TRBJ2-1, the V gene TRBV5-1; no firm D call. CDR3 length: 15 residues. The V end lost 5 bases, the J end lost 1 base, and 13 bases lay between the germline ends. Germline CDR1 reads SGHRS; CDR2 reads YFSETQ.

J is TRBJ1-2 and V is TRBV6-5; 7 bases line up with TRBD1. J lost 8 bases, V lost 5 bases, and 11 bases had no gene match. The CDR3 covers 14 residues. CDR1 is MNHEY and CDR2 is SVGAGI in the germline V gene. The CDR3 nucleotides are TGTGCCAGCAGTCCGCCCGGGACAGTTACGGGCTACACCTTC. Its protein is CASSPPGTVTGYTF.

V is TRBV5-5 and J is TRBJ1-5, with D possibly matching TRBD1 (5 bases). Trimming removed 3 bases from V and 5 bases from J, with 9 bases in between. The germline CDR1 and CDR2 sequences are SGHKS and YYEKEE (reference sequence). The CDR3 covers 13 residues. This chain's CDR3 is CASSSGADQPQHF. The DNA of the CDR3 is TGTGCCAGCAGCTCTGGGGCAGATCAGCCCCAGCATTTT.

The chain carries TRBV5-1 and TRBJ1-1; the match to TRBD1 covers 9 bases. The CDR3 has 14 residues. The trim removed 5 bases at V and 5 bases at J, leaving 7 bases unmatched. The germline gives CDR1 SGHRS, CDR2 YFSETQ. In nucleotides, the CDR3 is TGCGCCAGCAGGCCGGGACAGGGAGGAACTGAAGCTTTCTTT. This gives the protein CASRPGQGGTEAFF.

The chain carries TRBV15 and TRBJ2-7; 7 bases fit TRBD2. Germline assignment: CDR1 LNHNV and CDR2 YYDKDF (reference sequence). The CDR3 totals 14 residues. J gave up 3 bases and V 5 bases, and 7 bases lay outside the gene matches. CDR3 region: CATSGGGEDYEQYF. The DNA of the CDR3 is TGTGCCACCAGCGGGGGGGGAGAGGACTACGAGCAGTACTTC.

The chain joins TRBV27 to TRBJ2-3, with TRBD1 identical over 7 bases. In germline, CDR1 is MNHEY, CDR2 SMNVEV (reference sequence). Trimming removed 6 bases from V and 5 bases from J; junction bases left unmatched: 11. The CDR3 spans 15 residues. Here the CDR3 reads CASSPTSRQGDTQYF. Written as DNA, the CDR3 is TGTGCCAGCAGCCCTACAAGCAGACAGGGAGATACGCAGTATTTT.

V usage is TRBV2 and J usage is TRBJ1-2, with D possibly being TRBD1 (6 bases). Germline assignment: CDR1 SNHLY and CDR2 FYNNEI. The CDR3 extends over 13 amino acids. Trimming took off 11 bases at V and 6 bases at J, with 19 bases between the two ends. The CDR3 region has the DNA TGTGCCGCCACCGGGAACAGGGCGGATGGCTACACCTTC. The encoded protein is CAATGNRADGYTF. Full variable domain (outside the CDR3, taken from reference TRBV2 and TRBJ1-2): EPEVTQTPSHQVTQMGQEVILRCVPISNHLYFYWYRQILGQKVEFLVSFYNNEISEKSEIFDDQFSVERPDGSNFTLKIRSTKLEDSAMYFCAATGNRADGYTFGSGTRLTVV.

The rearrangement joins TRBV5-1 to TRBJ2-2, with D possibly matching TRBD2 (5 bases). V was trimmed by 1 base and J by 0 bases, leaving 10 bases between them. Per germline, CDR1 SGHRS and CDR2 YFSETQ. The CDR3 is 16 amino acids. The CDR3 is CASSLTRASNTGELFF. The DNA of the CDR3 is TGCGCCAGCAGCTTGACGAGGGCGTCGAACACCGGGGAGCTGTTTTTT. Full variable domain (rest looked up from reference TRBV5-1 and TRBJ2-2): KAGVTQTPRYLIKTRGQQVTLSCSPISGHRSVSWYQQTPGQGLQFLFEYFSETQRNKGNFPGRFSGRQFSNSRSEMNVSTLELGDSALYLCASSLTRASNTGELFFGEGSRLTVL.

The V and J genes are TRBV29-1 and TRBJ2-1; D perhaps matches TRBD1 (5 bases). The V and J ends lost 4 bases and 7 bases respectively, with 11 bases between them. The CDR3 has 12 amino acids. Germline CDR1 and CDR2: SQVTM and ANQGSEA. CDR3 loop: CSVAGSRNEQFF. The CDR3 nucleotides read TGCAGCGTTGCAGGGTCGAGAAATGAGCAGTTCTTC.

This clone is a singleton in its sample. The chain links TRBV15 to TRBJ1-3, with D possibly TRBD1 on 6 matching bases. Trimming pared 0 bases from V and 4 bases from J, leaving 16 bases between. Germline-derived CDR1 and CDR2 are LNHNV and YYDKDF (reference sequence). The CDR3 is 17 amino acids. CDR3 in DNA: TGTGCCACCAGCAGAGATCAACAGGGTTTAGCGGGAAACACCATATATTTT. It translates to CATSRDQQGLAGNTIYF.

V and J are TRBV15 and TRBJ2-5; 8 positions match TRBD1. The end of the DNA is better explained by TRBJ2-7, so the J call may be wrong. The CDR3 is 14 amino acids. CDR1 LNHNV and CDR2 YYDKDF come from the germline V gene (reference sequence). Here the CDR3 DNA reads TGTGCCACCAGCAGAGATACAGGGGGACGCGAGCAGTACTTC. It specifies CATSRDTGGREQYF.

The chain links TRBV10-1 to TRBJ2-2; D may be TRBD2 (5 bases). This CDR3 comprises 15 residues. The V end was cut by 4 bases, the J end by 5 bases, with 14 bases between. In germline, CDR1 is WNHNN, CDR2 SYGVQD (reference sequence). In DNA form, the CDR3 reads TGCGCCAGCAGTGTACGAGGGTCCGGGACCGGGGAGCTGTTTTTT. Protein product: CASSVRGSGTGELFF.